The clone carrying this T cell receptor (beta chain) was found a few times. CDR1 LNHDA and CDR2 SQIVND come from the germline V gene (reference sequence). The junction had 6 bases not matched to a gene; V was cut back by 5 bases and J by 2 bases. The CDR3 loop spans 15 amino acids. The source of the sample is a study of blood T cell repertoires in COVID-19. Whole-study context: The study drew acute and convalescent COVID-19 samples from the United States, Italy and Spain. Sources were T cells, B-cell-depleted T cells, or PBMCs; the material itself was cDNA or gDNA.

Profiling relied on immunoSEQ multiplex PCR, and the TCRdb table lists in-frame clones only, not all of them. Of approximately 75,000 clones listed, roughly 70% were seen once; the top ten hold about 2.5%. The receptor's source is a human donor with acute or convalescent COVID-19. The donor label of this sample is uncertain. Sequencing was done on a sample of peripheral blood. The chain links TRBV19 to TRBJ1-5; 7 bases map to TRBD1. CDR3 loop: CASSGTVSGNQPQHF. The CDR3 DNA sequence: TGTGCCAGTAGTGGGACAGTCTCCGGCAATCAGCCCCAGCATTTT.